This entry lists 30 T cell receptor beta chains sequenced from one sample in a study of cytomegalovirus exposure and HLA in healthy donors. Sequencing was performed with immunoSEQ multiplex PCR; in TCRdb, only in-frame clones are kept and a portion is missing. The sample records around 180,000 clones, more than 70% being singletons. Source material: PBMCs. Receptors were obtained from a woman aged 18-29 years in good health and CMV-seronegative.

V and J are TRBV11-2 and TRBJ2-2; 10 nucleotides agree with TRBD2. Germline V CDR1 and CDR2: SGHAT, FQNNGV. The CDR3 contains 15 residues. The V segment lost 5 bases and the J segment 6 bases; nucleotides outside the gene matches: 6. The CDR3 DNA sequence: TGTGCCAGCAGCCGGAGCGGGGGGGCCGCCGGGGAGCTGTTTTTT. It translates to CASSRSGGAAGELFF.

V usage is TRBV7-6 and J usage is TRBJ1-1, with a possible D match to TRBD1 (5 bases). The V gene's germline CDR1 is SGHVS and CDR2 FNYEAQ. This CDR3 spans 18 amino acids. Trimming cost V 4 bases and J 1 base, with 22 bases left between them. Written as DNA, the CDR3 is TGTGCCAGCAGCTCTTACCCCTGGGGCCCCCAAGGGAACACTGAAGCTTTCTTT. Encoded protein: CASSSYPWGPQGNTEAFF.

This clone was observed a single time. The chain employs TRBV6-1 and TRBJ1-4; 8 bases fit TRBD1. The length of the CDR3 is 14 residues. Germline-derived CDR1 and CDR2 are MNHNS and SASEGT. The V gene end was trimmed by 2 bases and the J gene end by 8 bases; junction bases not matched to a gene: 4. This chain's CDR3 is CASSETGGREKLFF. In nucleotides, the CDR3 is TGTGCCAGCAGTGAAACAGGGGGTCGGGAAAAACTGTTTTTT.

V is TRBV5-1 and J is TRBJ2-1, with TRBD2 identical over 9 bases. The length of the CDR3 is 15 residues. The germline CDR1 and CDR2 sequences are SGHRS and YFSETQ. Trimming took 4 bases from V and 8 from J; bases not matched to a gene: 10. The CDR3 nucleotides are TGCGCCAGCAGCCTGGGACTAGCATTGATCCATGAGCAGTTCTTC. It encodes CASSLGLALIHEQFF.

In nucleotides, the CDR3 is TGTGCCAGCAGACAAAGCGGGACATACAACACTGAAGCTTTCTTT. Translation: CASRQSGTYNTEAFF. This rearrangement joins TRBV7-9 to TRBJ1-1; tentatively, D is TRBD1 (6 bases). From germline, CDR1 is SEHNR and CDR2 FQNEAQ (reference sequence). This CDR3 has 15 residues. Trimming took 6 bases from V and 2 from J, leaving 16 bases between them.

The chain carries TRBV19 and TRBJ2-5, with D possibly TRBD1 on 6 matching bases. V lost 3 bases and J lost 5, with 16 bases in between. Germline V gene data show CDR1 as LNHDA and CDR2 as SQIVND (reference sequence). This CDR3 region has 15 residues. The CDR3 sequence is CASSIGGVRVETQYF. The CDR3 DNA reads as TGTGCCAGTAGTATTGGGGGCGTCAGGGTGGAGACCCAGTACTTC. The complete variable domain, with remaining parts taken from reference TRBV19 and TRBJ2-5, reads DGGITQSPKYLFRKEGQNVTLSCEQNLNHDAMYWYRQDPGQGLRLIYYSQIVNDFQKGDIAEGYSVSREKKESFPLTVTSAQKNPTAFYLCASSIGGVRVETQYFGPGTRLLVL.

V gene TRBV19 combines with J gene TRBJ2-1, with TRBD2 identical over 10 bases. This CDR3 region has 14 residues. The trim removed 1 base at V and 7 bases at J, leaving 1 base unmatched. Germline V gene sequence: CDR1 LNHDA, CDR2 SQIVND (reference sequence). The CDR3 is CASSIATSGNEQFF. The CDR3 coding sequence is TGTGCCAGTAGTATAGCGACTAGCGGGAATGAGCAGTTCTTC. The whole variable domain, remainder taken from reference TRBV19 and TRBJ2-1, is DGGITQSPKYLFRKEGQNVTLSCEQNLNHDAMYWYRQDPGQGLRLIYYSQIVNDFQKGDIAEGYSVSREKKESFPLTVTSAQKNPTAFYLCASSIATSGNEQFFGPGTRLTVL.

The chain carries TRBV14 and TRBJ2-5; possible D gene TRBD2, 5 bases. Per germline, CDR1 SGHDN and CDR2 FVKESK. This CDR3 region has 14 residues. Trimming stripped 3 bases from V and 4 bases from J, with 12 bases between. CDR3 sequence: CASSHGIGLETQYF. CDR3 DNA: TGTGCCAGCAGCCACGGGATAGGACTAGAGACCCAGTACTTC. Complete variable domain (other parts from reference TRBV14 and TRBJ2-5): EAGVTQFPSHSVIEKGQTVTLRCDPISGHDNLYWYRRVMGKEIKFLLHFVKESKQDESGMPNNRFLAERTGGTYSTLKVQPAELEDSGVYFCASSHGIGLETQYFGPGTRLLVL.

The chain combines TRBV30 with TRBJ2-2, with a possible D match to TRBD1 (5 bases). The CDR3 is 13 residues long. Germline V gives CDR1 GTSNPN, CDR2 SVGIG (reference sequence). Trimming removed 7 bases at V and 1 base at J, with 10 bases between. The CDR3 DNA reads TGTGCCTCTAAGGACAAGAACACCGGGGAGCTGTTTTTT. Translating gives CASKDKNTGELFF.

The V and J genes are TRBV9 and TRBJ2-2; D may be TRBD2 (6 bases). Germline V gives CDR1 SGDLS, CDR2 YYNGEE. With 3 bases removed from V and 1 base from J, the gap between germline ends came to 7 bases. This CDR3 region has 14 residues. CDR3 nucleotide sequence: TGTGCCAGCAGCGCCGGGGGGAACACCGGGGAGCTGTTTTTT. Protein product: CASSAGGNTGELFF.

This rearrangement joins TRBV7-9 to TRBJ1-6, with TRBD1 matching 10 bases. V shed 2 bases and J 9 bases; nucleotides not matched to a gene: 4. The germline V gene has CDR1 SEHNR and CDR2 FQNEAQ (reference sequence). The CDR3 has 15 residues. Here the CDR3 reads CASSLPGTGASPLHF. The CDR3 DNA reads TGTGCCAGCAGCTTACCCGGGACAGGGGCTTCACCCCTCCACTTT.

The count of this clone is one. The chain recombines TRBV5-6 with TRBJ2-3; 9 nucleotides agree with TRBD2. The CDR3 contains 17 residues. Germline assignment: CDR1 SGHDT and CDR2 YYEEEE. Trimming removed 0 bases from V and 4 bases from J; junction bases left unmatched: 9. In nucleotides, the CDR3 is TGTGCCAGCAGCTTGGGACTAGCGGTCCAGAGAGCAGATACGCAGTATTTT. Translating gives CASSLGLAVQRADTQYF.

This chain connects TRBV6-1 to TRBJ2-7; D possibly corresponds to TRBD1 (6 bases). V was cut by 7 bases and J by 6 bases, with 16 bases left in between. Germline V CDR1 and CDR2: MNHNS, SASEGT. CDR3 length equals 13 residues. The CDR3 reads CASTPQGAVEQYF. The DNA of the CDR3 is TGTGCCAGCACCCCACAGGGAGCAGTCGAGCAGTACTTC.

This chain links TRBV7-6 with TRBJ1-2; D is possibly TRBD1 (5 bases). Germline values: CDR1 SGHVS, CDR2 FNYEAQ. The CDR3 is 15 amino acids. V was trimmed by 4 bases and J by 4 bases, leaving 16 bases between them. The CDR3 region is CASSYRPTDPYGYTF. The CDR3 DNA follows: TGTGCCAGCAGCTACAGACCGACAGATCCCTATGGCTACACCTTC. The full variable domain, with the rest looked up from reference TRBV7-6 and TRBJ1-2, is GAGVSQSPRYKVTKRGQDVALRCDPISGHVSLYWYRQALGQGPEFLTYFNYEAQQDKSGLPNDRFSAERPEGSISTLTIQRTEQRDSAMYRCASSYRPTDPYGYTFGSGTRLTVV.

The V gene is TRBV6-6, the J gene TRBJ1-3; TRBD1 might be the D (5 bases). The V and J ends lost 6 bases and 10 bases respectively, with 13 bases between them. The CDR3 is 12 amino acids. Germline CDR1 and CDR2: MNHNY and SVGAGI (reference sequence). CDR3 sequence reads: CASSRGDVTIYF. The DNA for the CDR3 is TGTGCCAGCAGCCGGGGGGACGTGACCATATATTTT.

This rearrangement joins TRBV30 to TRBJ2-3, with 8 bases matching TRBD2. V dropped 1 base and J dropped 4; count of bases not matched to a gene: 4. Germline V gene lookup returns CDR1 GTSNPN and CDR2 SVGIG (reference sequence). This CDR3 has 14 residues. The CDR3 spells CAWSAGGGPDTQYF. The DNA of the CDR3 is TGTGCCTGGAGTGCGGGGGGGGGTCCAGATACGCAGTATTTT.

A single count supports this clone. V gene TRBV28 combines with J gene TRBJ1-1; D is perhaps TRBD1 (6 bases). V was pared by 5 bases and J by 4 bases, with 14 bases between. Germline V gene data show CDR1 as MDHEN and CDR2 as SYDVKM. The CDR3 loop spans 14 amino acids. This CDR3 is CASSISYRATEAFF. CDR3 nucleotides: TGTGCCAGCAGTATCTCATACAGGGCCACTGAAGCTTTCTTT.

This clone has more than one count but fewer than ten. The V call is TRBV5-4, the J call TRBJ1-1; D not certain. Trimming took off 5 bases at V and 7 bases at J, with 15 bases between the two ends. Germline assignment: CDR1 SGHNT and CDR2 YYREEE (reference sequence). This CDR3 contains 13 residues. The CDR3 loop is CASSWTSGREAFF. DNA for the CDR3: TGTGCCAGCAGTTGGACTTCGGGCCGTGAAGCTTTCTTT.

The chain links TRBV19 to TRBJ1-1, with 7 bases that match TRBD1. The CDR3 sequence is 14 residues long. The V segment lost 5 bases and the J segment 6 bases; nucleotides outside the gene matches: 9. Per germline, CDR1 LNHDA and CDR2 SQIVND (reference sequence). In DNA, the CDR3 is TGTGCCAGTAGTGTTGACAGGGTCCGGCCTGAAGCTTTCTTT. Translated: CASSVDRVRPEAFF.

The chain's CDR3 is CASSLGQFQETQYF. As DNA, the CDR3 is TGCGCCAGCAGCTTAGGACAGTTCCAAGAGACCCAGTACTTC. V usage is TRBV5-1 and J usage is TRBJ2-5; D perhaps matches TRBD1 (6 bases). The CDR3 contains 14 residues. The germline V gene has CDR1 SGHRS and CDR2 YFSETQ. V lost 2 bases to trimming and J lost 1 base, with 9 bases between them.

The V and J genes are TRBV2 and TRBJ2-3; 11 nucleotides line up with TRBD2. V lost 7 bases to trimming and J lost 3 bases; unmatched junction nucleotides: 6. This CDR3 comprises 15 residues. The germline CDR1 and CDR2 sequences are SNHLY and FYNNEI. CDR3 region: CASKLAGAGTDTQYF. CDR3 sequence (DNA): TGTGCCAGCAAACTAGCGGGAGCAGGGACAGATACGCAGTATTTT.

The chain joins TRBV10-3 to TRBJ2-7; 14 nucleotides align to TRBD2. V was clipped by 4 bases and J by 6 bases; unmatched bases: 5. Per the germline V gene, CDR1 is ENHRY and CDR2 is SYGVKD. The CDR3 runs 15 residues. DNA of the CDR3: TGTGCCATCAGTGGGGGGACTAGCGGGAGAAGCGAGCAGTACTTC. It codes for CAISGGTSGRSEQYF.

The J gene is TRBJ1-4, the V gene TRBV15; D call uncertain. Trimming removed 0 bases at V and 3 bases at J, with 8 bases between. The CDR3 extends over 15 amino acids. Per germline, CDR1 LNHNV and CDR2 YYDKDF (reference sequence). The CDR3 DNA reads TGTGCCACCAGCAGAGAAGGGAGAGCTAATGAAAAACTGTTTTTT. Residues: CATSREGRANEKLFF.

This chain uses TRBV5-5 with TRBJ1-2; no firm D call. This CDR3 has 14 amino acids. The germline V gene has CDR1 SGHKS and CDR2 YYEKEE (reference sequence). V was cut by 2 bases and J by 8 bases, with 16 bases left in between. CDR3 loop: CASSFDSPLWGYTF. CDR3 DNA: TGTGCCAGCAGCTTCGATTCCCCTCTATGGGGCTACACCTTC.

The chain recombines TRBV27 with TRBJ1-1, with D hard to call. Germline CDR1 and CDR2: MNHEY and SMNVEV (reference sequence). V gave up 5 bases and J gave up 1 base, with 8 bases separating them. The CDR3 sequence is 13 residues long. For the CDR3, the DNA is TGTGCCAGCAGTCTAATTTCGAACACTGAAGCTTTCTTT. It codes for CASSLISNTEAFF.

J is TRBJ1-6 and V is TRBV5-1; TRBD1 agrees at 8 bases. Germline assignment: CDR1 SGHRS and CDR2 YFSETQ. Trimming cost V 3 bases and J 7 bases; bases outside gene matches: 6. The CDR3 is 15 amino acids. CDR3 in amino acids: CASSYFDRGNSPLHF. The CDR3 DNA sequence: TGCGCCAGCAGCTATTTTGACAGGGGAAATTCACCCCTCCACTTT.

V and J are TRBV4-2 and TRBJ2-3, with TRBD2 matching 14 bases. CDR1 is LGHNA and CDR2 is YNFKEQ in the germline V gene. V shed 7 bases, J shed 4 bases, and the junction held 4 bases outside the gene matches. CDR3 size: 15 residues. CDR3 DNA sequence: TGTGCCAGCAACCGACTAGCGGGAGGGGCAGATACGCAGTATTTT. Protein: CASNRLAGGADTQYF.

The chain has TRBV7-9 and TRBJ1-2, with a tentative D call TRBD1 (5 bases). V lost 2 bases to trimming and J lost 1 base, with 14 bases between them. Germline loops: CDR1 SEHNR, CDR2 FQNEAQ (reference sequence). The CDR3 is 16 residues long. CDR3 residues: CASSLNRTGRNYGYTF. CDR3 in DNA: TGTGCCAGCAGCTTAAATCGAACAGGCCGTAACTATGGCTACACCTTC. Filled out from reference TRBV7-9 and TRBJ1-2, the complete variable domain reads DTGVSQNPRHKITKRGQNVTFRCDPISEHNRLYWYRQTLGQGPEFLTYFQNEAQLEKSRLLSDRFSAERPKGSFSTLEIQRTEQGDSAMYLCASSLNRTGRNYGYTFGSGTRLTVV.

V is TRBV13 and J is TRBJ2-1; a possible D gene is TRBD2 (6 bases). Trimming removed 5 bases at V and 6 bases at J, with 11 bases between. The CDR3 loop spans 13 amino acids. Germline V gene lookup returns CDR1 PRHDT and CDR2 FYEKMQ (reference sequence). The CDR3 here is CASSLGLLNEQFF. The CDR3 DNA follows: TGTGCCAGCAGCCTGGGACTCCTCAATGAGCAGTTCTTC. Filled out from reference TRBV13 and TRBJ2-1, the complete variable domain reads AAGVIQSPRHLIKEKRETATLKCYPIPRHDTVYWYQQGPGQDPQFLISFYEKMQSDKGSIPDRFSAQQFSDYHSELNMSSLELGDSALYFCASSLGLLNEQFFGPGTRLTVL.

The sample holds one count of this clone. The chain carries TRBV5-1 and TRBJ2-7, with TRBD2 identical over 8 bases. J lost 0 bases, V lost 7 bases, and 6 bases had no gene match. The CDR3 runs 14 residues. Germline values: CDR1 SGHRS, CDR2 YFSETQ. CDR3 loop: CASGPGGSSYEQYF. The CDR3, as DNA: TGCGCCAGCGGTCCGGGGGGGAGCTCCTACGAGCAGTACTTC.